This T cell receptor beta chain was captured by sequencing in a study of T cells in Graves' hyperthyroidism and ophthalmopathy. Whole-study findings and limits: Median prediction lead before ophthalmopathy onset was around 6.9 months with the model. Ophthalmopathy could be told apart from stable hyperthyroidism with a 13 V-J model.

The V segment lost 5 bases and the J segment 6 bases; nucleotides outside the gene matches: 7. Germline loops: CDR1 DFQATT, CDR2 SNEGSKA (reference sequence). The CDR3 spans 14 residues. This clonotype was seen only a few times. Its antigen is unidentified. Every diagnosis used clinical symptoms, serum thyroxine and TRAb, thyroid ultrasound and orbital computed tomography. PBMCs were collected from a roughly 10 ml volume of fresh peripheral blood. What was amplified from RNA transcripts were TCR beta CDR3 regions. With the HTBI primer set, the TCR CDR3 went through a first round of RT-PCR. Each CDR3 protein is one row after TCRdb ran MiXCR on the multiplex PCR reads. The table lists roughly 560,000 distinct CDR3 sequences, about 15% of them singletons, with about 4.5% in the top ten.

The TCR was taken from a woman in her forties with Graves' ophthalmopathy. Sequencing input: blood. J is TRBJ2-2 and V is TRBV20-1, with TRBD1 identical over 9 bases. CDR3 in amino acids: CSALRDRVPGELFF. In DNA, the CDR3 is TGCAGTGCTTTACGGGACAGGGTACCCGGGGAGCTGTTTTTT.